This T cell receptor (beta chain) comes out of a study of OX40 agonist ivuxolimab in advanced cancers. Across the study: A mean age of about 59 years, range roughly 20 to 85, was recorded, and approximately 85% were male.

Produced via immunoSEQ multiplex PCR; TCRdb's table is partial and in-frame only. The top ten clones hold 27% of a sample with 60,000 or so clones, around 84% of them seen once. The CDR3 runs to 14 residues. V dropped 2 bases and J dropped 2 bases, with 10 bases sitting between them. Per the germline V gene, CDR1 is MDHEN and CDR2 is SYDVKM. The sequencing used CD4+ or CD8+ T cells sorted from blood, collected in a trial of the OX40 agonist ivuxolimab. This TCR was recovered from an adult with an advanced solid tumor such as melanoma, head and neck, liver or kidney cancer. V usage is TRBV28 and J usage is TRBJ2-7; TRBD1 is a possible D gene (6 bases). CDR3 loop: CASSLGGGTYEQYF. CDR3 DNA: TGTGCCAGCAGTTTAGGGGGCGGAACCTACGAGCAGTACTTC. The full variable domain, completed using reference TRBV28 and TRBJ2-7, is DVKVTQSSRYLVKRTGEKVFLECVQDMDHENMFWYRQDPGLGLRLIYFSYDVKMKEKGDIPEGYSVSREKKERFSLILESASTNQTSMYLCASSLGGGTYEQYFGPGTRLTVT.